These T cell receptor beta chains were read from a single sample in a study of OX40 agonist ivuxolimab in advanced cancers. Some clones are missing from TCRdb's copy, which holds only in-frame ones; the method was immunoSEQ multiplex PCR. The sample holds about 6,700 clones, 94% seen once. Sample: CD4+ or CD8+ T cells sorted from blood, taken in a trial of the OX40 agonist ivuxolimab. The source of these receptors is an adult with an advanced solid tumor such as melanoma, head and neck, liver or kidney cancer. Both conserved end residues are part of each CDR3. Fields, in order: clone size, D gene, V gene, J gene, CDR3 DNA, CDR3 protein. D genes are given only for firm matches. Clone size, where shown, is once, few, many, or a class for clones that have expanded.

clone_size: .
d_call: TRBD2
v_call: TRBV18
j_call: TRBJ2-7
cdr3_nt: TGTGCCAGCTCACCACCTCTAGCGGGAGGGGGAGAGCAGTACTTC
cdr3_aa: CASSPPLAGGGEQYF

clone_size: few
d_call: TRBD1
v_call: TRBV10-1
j_call: TRBJ2-7
cdr3_nt: TGCGCCAGCAGCAAAGGGACAGGGGTGCAGTACTTC
cdr3_aa: CASSKGTGVQYF

clone_size: .
d_call: TRBD1
v_call: TRBV6-5
j_call: TRBJ1-1
cdr3_nt: TGTGCCAGCACCGGACAGGGCGAAGCTTTCTTT
cdr3_aa: CASTGQGEAFF

clone_size: .
d_call: TRBD2
v_call: TRBV2
j_call: TRBJ2-3
cdr3_nt: TGTGCCTCACGGACTAGCGGGATTACGGGTACGCAGTATTTT
cdr3_aa: CASRTSGITGTQYF

clone_size: .
d_call: .
v_call: TRBV11-3
j_call: TRBJ2-6
cdr3_nt: TGTGCCAGCAGCCCCGGAGGGAACTCTGGGGCCAACGTCCTGACTTTC
cdr3_aa: CASSPGGNSGANVLTF

clone_size: .
d_call: .
v_call: TRBV15
j_call: TRBJ2-3
cdr3_nt: TGTGCCACCAGCATCGGACAGCAGGACACAGATACGCAGTATTTT
cdr3_aa: CATSIGQQDTDTQYF

clone_size: .
d_call: .
v_call: TRBV28
j_call: TRBJ1-5
cdr3_nt: TGTGCCAGCAGGAACCTGCTATTGAATCAGCCCCAGCATTTT
cdr3_aa: CASRNLLLNQPQHF

clone_size: once
d_call: .
v_call: TRBV10-1
j_call: TRBJ2-7
cdr3_nt: TGCGCCAGCAGCCGGGACCTAGCCTACGAGCAGTACTTC
cdr3_aa: CASSRDLAYEQYF

clone_size: .
d_call: .
v_call: TRBV28
j_call: TRBJ2-2
cdr3_nt: TGTGCCAGCAGTTTTGGCAGAGTGAACACCGGGGAGCTGTTTTTT
cdr3_aa: CASSFGRVNTGELFF

clone_size: .
d_call: .
v_call: TRBV7-7
j_call: TRBJ2-3
cdr3_nt: TGTGCTAGCAGCCCCTCCCAGGGGTATAGAGATACGCAGTATTTT
cdr3_aa: CASSPSQGYRDTQYF

clone_size: .
d_call: .
v_call: TRBV2
j_call: TRBJ1-5
cdr3_nt: TGTGCCAGTATGGGGACCTCTGCGGGTCAGCCCCAGCATTTT
cdr3_aa: CASMGTSAGQPQHF

clone_size: .
d_call: .
v_call: TRBV10-2
j_call: TRBJ1-1
cdr3_nt: TGCGCCAGCAGGTCCAGGGGTCGCACTGAAGCTTTCTTT
cdr3_aa: CASRSRGRTEAFF

clone_size: once
d_call: .
v_call: TRBV7-2
j_call: TRBJ1-5
cdr3_nt: TGTGCCAGCAGCCCAGCGGGGTATCGGGAGCAGCCCCAGCATTTT
cdr3_aa: CASSPAGYREQPQHF

clone_size: .
d_call: .
v_call: TRBV19
j_call: TRBJ1-5
cdr3_nt: TGTGCCAGTAGTATTGGTCAGAATCAGCCCCAGCATTTT
cdr3_aa: CASSIGQNQPQHF

clone_size: once
d_call: .
v_call: TRBV15
j_call: TRBJ1-4
cdr3_nt: TGTGCCACCAGCAGAGAGGGGGGATATGAAAAACTGTTTTTT
cdr3_aa: CATSREGGYEKLFF

clone_size: .
d_call: .
v_call: TRBV5-4
j_call: TRBJ1-1
cdr3_nt: TGTGCCAGCAGCTTGCAGCTCGGGAACACTGAAGCTTTCTTT
cdr3_aa: CASSLQLGNTEAFF

clone_size: .
d_call: TRBD1
v_call: TRBV7-8
j_call: TRBJ1-1
cdr3_nt: TGTGCCAGCAGCTCCGGGACAGGGAACACTGAAGCTTTCTTT
cdr3_aa: CASSSGTGNTEAFF

clone_size: .
d_call: .
v_call: TRBV19
j_call: TRBJ1-5
cdr3_nt: TGTGCCAGTAGTATAAATTTGGATCAGCCCCAGCATTTT
cdr3_aa: CASSINLDQPQHF

clone_size: once
d_call: .
v_call: TRBV27
j_call: TRBJ1-6
cdr3_nt: TGTGCCAGCAGTTTTAGCAGCGGTAATTCACCCCTCCACTTT
cdr3_aa: CASSFSSGNSPLHF

clone_size: .
d_call: .
v_call: TRBV7-8
j_call: TRBJ2-5
cdr3_nt: TGTGCCAGCAGTTGGGAGGCGAGGGAGACCCAGTACTTC
cdr3_aa: CASSWEARETQYF

clone_size: few
d_call: .
v_call: TRBV29-1
j_call: TRBJ1-1
cdr3_nt: TGCAGCGTTGAGTTACAGGCGGGCAGTGAAGCTTTCTTT
cdr3_aa: CSVELQAGSEAFF

clone_size: .
d_call: .
v_call: TRBV30
j_call: TRBJ1-1
cdr3_nt: TGTGCCTGGAGTGTACGGACCGTTCGCAGCATGAACACTGAAGCTTTCTTT
cdr3_aa: CAWSVRTVRSMNTEAFF

clone_size: .
d_call: .
v_call: TRBV30
j_call: TRBJ1-1
cdr3_nt: TGTGCCTGGAGTGTGGCCAGAGGGACTGAAGCTTTCTTT
cdr3_aa: CAWSVARGTEAFF

clone_size: .
d_call: TRBD1
v_call: TRBV27
j_call: TRBJ1-2
cdr3_nt: TGTGCCAGCAGTTTATCGGACAGGGGGGGCTATGGCTACACCTTC
cdr3_aa: CASSLSDRGGYGYTF

clone_size: .
d_call: TRBD2
v_call: TRBV28
j_call: TRBJ2-2
cdr3_nt: TGTGCCAGCAGTTTTAGCGGGAGAGGCGGGGAGCTGTTTTTT
cdr3_aa: CASSFSGRGGELFF

clone_size: .
d_call: TRBD2
v_call: TRBV19
j_call: TRBJ2-3
cdr3_nt: TGTGCCAGTAGTATAGCTAGCGGTCCTAGCACAGATACGCAGTATTTT
cdr3_aa: CASSIASGPSTDTQYF

clone_size: few
d_call: .
v_call: TRBV7-9
j_call: TRBJ2-7
cdr3_nt: TGTGCCAGCAGCTCAGAACTCTCCGAGCAGTACTTC
cdr3_aa: CASSSELSEQYF

clone_size: once
d_call: .
v_call: TRBV5-1
j_call: TRBJ2-7
cdr3_nt: TGCGCCAGCAGCTTAACGGTGCCCTCCTACGAGCAGTACTTC
cdr3_aa: CASSLTVPSYEQYF

clone_size: once
d_call: .
v_call: TRBV28
j_call: TRBJ2-5
cdr3_nt: TGTGCCAGCAGTTCGGTGATAGCTTCAAACCAAGAGACCCAGTACTTC
cdr3_aa: CASSSVIASNQETQYF

clone_size: once
d_call: .
v_call: TRBV19
j_call: TRBJ1-1
cdr3_nt: TGTGCCAGTAGTATTCTTCCAGGGTCGAACACTGAAGCTTTCTTT
cdr3_aa: CASSILPGSNTEAFF

clone_size: .
d_call: TRBD1
v_call: TRBV7-9
j_call: TRBJ1-2
cdr3_nt: TGTGCCAGCAGCTTGGGACAGGGGAACTATGGCTACACCTTC
cdr3_aa: CASSLGQGNYGYTF